Listed below are T cell receptor beta chains from one sample, sequenced in a study of OX40 agonist ivuxolimab in advanced cancers. Measured with immunoSEQ multiplex PCR; TCRdb has only the in-frame clones, and not every one. There are approximately 50,000 clones in the sample; 75% to 90% occur only once, and 9.5% to 15% lies in the top ten. The specimen comprised CD4+ or CD8+ T cells sorted from blood, sampled in a trial of the OX40 agonist ivuxolimab. These receptors all stem from an adult with an advanced solid tumor such as melanoma, head and neck, liver or kidney cancer. Both conserved end residues are part of each CDR3. A D gene is named only where the DNA matches it firmly. A row's size may be missing; if present it is once, few, many or a size class.

d_gene	abundance	v_gene	j_gene	CDR3aa	CDR3nt
TRBD2	NA	TRBV7-2	TRBJ2-2	CASSEHGGAAGELFF	TGTGCCAGCAGCGAACACGGGGGGGCCGCCGGGGAGCTGTTTTTT
NA	NA	TRBV19	TRBJ2-7	CASSITVTYEQYF	TGTGCCAGTAGTATAACAGTTACCTACGAGCAGTACTTC
NA	NA	TRBV14	TRBJ1-1	CASSHIGGGTEAFF	TGTGCCAGCAGCCATATCGGGGGGGGCACTGAAGCTTTCTTT
NA	NA	TRBV15	TRBJ2-7	CATSREAGNLYEQYF	TGTGCCACCAGCAGAGAGGCAGGGAATCTCTACGAGCAGTACTTC
NA	NA	TRBV25-1	TRBJ1-4	CASKFGEKLFF	TGTGCCAGCAAGTTCGGGGAAAAACTGTTTTTT
TRBD2	NA	TRBV19	TRBJ2-1	CASSIPWEGPNEQFF	TGTGCCAGTAGTATCCCCTGGGAGGGCCCCAATGAGCAGTTCTTC
NA	NA	TRBV5-1	TRBJ2-3	CASSLESYNGADTQYF	TGCGCCAGCAGCTTGGAGTCCTACAACGGGGCAGATACGCAGTATTTT
NA	NA	TRBV5-6	TRBJ2-1	CASSFVYNEQFF	TGTGCCAGCAGCTTTGTCTACAATGAGCAGTTCTTC
NA	NA	TRBV18	TRBJ2-3	CASSRDARDTQYF	TGTGCCAGCTCACGGGACGCTCGGGATACGCAGTATTTT
TRBD2	NA	TRBV27	TRBJ2-3	CASSPHRPLTSGGTDTQYF	TGTGCCAGCAGTCCCCACCGCCCTCTGACTAGCGGGGGTACTGATACGCAGTATTTT
TRBD2	NA	TRBV7-2	TRBJ2-7	CASSYSSSGVYEQYF	TGTGCCAGCAGCTACTCGTCTAGCGGGGTATACGAGCAGTACTTC
TRBD1	once	TRBV10-2	TRBJ2-5	CASRTGQAQETQYF	TGCGCCAGCAGGACGGGACAGGCCCAAGAGACCCAGTACTTC
NA	NA	TRBV20-1	TRBJ2-3	CSARVGDTQYF	TGCAGTGCTAGAGTCGGAGATACGCAGTATTTT
TRBD1	NA	TRBV2	TRBJ1-1	CASSSRTGNTEAFF	TGTGCCAGCAGTTCCCGGACAGGGAACACTGAAGCTTTCTTT
NA	NA	TRBV9	TRBJ1-1	CASSVVGGNTEAFF	TGTGCCAGCAGCGTAGTTGGGGGGAACACTGAAGCTTTCTTT
NA	NA	TRBV2	TRBJ1-1	CASSIDRNTEAFF	TGTGCCAGCAGTATTGACAGGAACACTGAAGCTTTCTTT
TRBD2	NA	TRBV5-5	TRBJ2-7	CASSLGAGTRGYEQYF	TGTGCCAGCAGCTTGGGGGCCGGGACTAGGGGCTACGAGCAGTACTTC
NA	NA	TRBV7-2	TRBJ2-5	CASSFRGYQETQYF	TGTGCCAGCAGCTTTCGTGGGTACCAAGAGACCCAGTACTTC
NA	NA	TRBV6-1	TRBJ1-1	CASSVARETEAFF	TGTGCCAGCAGTGTAGCGAGGGAGACTGAAGCTTTCTTT
NA	NA	TRBV5-4	TRBJ1-1	CASSLLTGSMNTEAFF	TGTGCCAGCAGCTTATTGACAGGCTCTATGAACACTGAAGCTTTCTTT
TRBD1	once	TRBV18	TRBJ1-2	CASSPNRGEDYGYTF	TGTGCCAGCTCACCAAACAGGGGGGAAGACTATGGCTACACCTTC
TRBD2	NA	TRBV4-3	TRBJ2-2	CASSLNGLANTGELFF	TGCGCCAGCAGCCTAAATGGACTAGCGAACACCGGGGAGCTGTTTTTT
NA	NA	TRBV6-5	TRBJ1-1	CASRGAGAGDTEAFF	TGTGCCAGCAGGGGGGCGGGGGCAGGGGACACTGAAGCTTTCTTT
NA	once	TRBV20-1	TRBJ1-2	CSARDNYGYTF	TGCAGTGCTCGGGATAACTATGGCTACACCTTC
NA	NA	TRBV14	TRBJ2-3	CASSQDFGSRADTQYF	TGTGCCAGCAGCCAAGATTTCGGGAGTAGGGCAGATACGCAGTATTTT